These 8 T cell receptor beta chains were all obtained from the same sample, sequenced in a study of CXCR3-negative and CXCR3-positive naive CD8 T cells. The study, taken as a whole, reports: For CXCR3-positive naive cells, TRB CDR3s were more hydrophobic than those of CXCR3-negative naive cells.

Carrying UMI labels, the TRB cDNA libraries were prepared through 5' RACE. Using the 5' RACE reads, TCRdb records one entry per CDR3 protein without DNA. The sample yields under 85,000 distinct CDR3 sequences, of which the top ten take up 0.55% to 0.8%. The antigens for these receptors are not known. Input material: naive CXCR3+ CD8+ T cells from blood. Indicated subset: CD45RO-CCR7+CD27+CD95- naive CD8+ T cells expressing CXCR3 (TNR3+). These receptors all come from a human donor in good health. Some clones in this sample may be carry-over from other donors' samples.

This chain links TRBV29-1 with TRBJ1-2; TCRdb's D gene call, TRBD1, goes unchecked for lack of DNA. The CDR3 has 14 amino acids. Germline values: CDR1 SQVTM, CDR2 ANQGSEA. CDR3 protein: CSVEVHSGGYGYTF. The full variable domain, rest sourced from reference TRBV29-1 and TRBJ1-2, is SAVISQKPSRDICQRGTSLTIQCQVDSQVTMMFWYRQQPGQSLTLIATANQGSEATYESGFVIDKFPISRPNLTFSTLTVSNMSPEDSSIYLCSVEVHSGGYGYTFGSGTRLTVV.

The V and J genes are TRBV7-9 and TRBJ2-7; lacking DNA, the TRBD1 call made by TCRdb goes unchecked. Germline values: CDR1 SEHNR, CDR2 FQNEAQ (reference sequence). There are 14 residues in the CDR3. CDR3 loop: CASSGTGLSYEQYF.

The chain is built from TRBV28 and TRBJ2-7; TCRdb indicates TRBD2, and absent DNA this call remains unverified. This CDR3 has 14 residues. In germline, CDR1 is MDHEN, CDR2 SYDVKM. CDR3 sequence reads: CASSPSSLLYEQYF.

The V gene is TRBV6-2 or TRBV6-3, the J gene TRBJ2-1; TCRdb selects TRBD1, and the lack of DNA leaves this call unchecked. CDR1 MNHEY and CDR2 SVGEGT come from the germline V gene. The CDR3 is 15 residues long. CDR3: CASSYGGGLGNEQFF.

V and J are TRBV7-6 and TRBJ1-2; TCRdb lists TRBD1, though no DNA is available to test this call. Germline V gives CDR1 SGHVS, CDR2 FNYEAQ. The CDR3 contains 15 residues. The CDR3 spells CASSLERTGSNGYTF.

This chain links TRBV29-1 with TRBJ2-7. This CDR3 region has 16 residues. Germline CDR1 and CDR2: SQVTM and ANQGSEA. This CDR3 reads CSVYGVGPQSSYEQYF.

This chain links TRBV7-2 with TRBJ2-5; TCRdb's D gene call, TRBD2, goes unchecked for lack of DNA. The CDR3 is 16 residues long. Germline V gives CDR1 SGHTA, CDR2 FQGNSA. CDR3: CASSLSGGALGETQYF.

The J gene is TRBJ2-5, the V gene TRBV7-9; absent DNA, TCRdb's TRBD2 call cannot be checked. CDR3 length: 13 residues. The germline V gene encodes CDR1 SEHNR and CDR2 FQNEAQ (reference sequence). The chain's CDR3 is CAGGWRERETQYF.